One sample yielded the 29 T cell receptor beta chains listed below, sequenced in a study of blood T cell repertoires in COVID-19. Method: immunoSEQ multiplex PCR; TCRdb's copy keeps in-frame clones and lacks some. The table records over 150,000 clones, around 81% of them present only once. Sequencing was done on a sample of peripheral blood. Receptor source: a woman older than 75 with COVID-19, enrolled during active disease.

J is TRBJ1-3 and V is TRBV11-2; perhaps TRBD1 as D (5 bases). The CDR3 contains 15 residues. Trimming cost V 5 bases and J 0 bases, with 11 bases left between them. The germline gives CDR1 SGHAT, CDR2 FQNNGV. CDR3 region: CASSPGIFSGNTIYF. CDR3 coding DNA: TGTGCCAGCAGCCCAGGGATCTTCTCTGGAAACACCATATATTTT.

The V call is TRBV7-8, the J call TRBJ2-5; 8 bases map to TRBD2. The J segment lost 2 bases and the V segment lost 1 base, leaving 3 bases of the junction unmatched. The germline V gene encodes CDR1 SGHVS and CDR2 FQNEAQ. The CDR3 contains 15 residues. The CDR3 nucleotides read TGTGCCAGCAGCTTAGTAGCGGGGACTCAAGAGACCCAGTACTTC. Residues: CASSLVAGTQETQYF.

The V and J genes are TRBV4-1 and TRBJ2-1; D gene unclear. CDR1 is MGHRA and CDR2 is YSYEKL in the germline V gene. The CDR3 is made up of 13 amino acids. Trimming cost V 0 bases and J 9 bases, with 9 bases left between them. The CDR3 region is CASSQEATGEQFF. Here the CDR3 DNA reads TGCGCCAGCAGCCAAGAAGCGACGGGTGAGCAGTTCTTC.

The chain links TRBV19 to TRBJ1-2; weak D call: TRBD1 (6 bases). The CDR3 extends over 14 amino acids. The V end was cut by 5 bases, the J end by 8 bases, with 18 bases between. Germline assignment: CDR1 LNHDA and CDR2 SQIVND (reference sequence). The CDR3 protein is CASSSWGGADGYTF. CDR3 nucleotide sequence: TGTGCCAGTAGTTCCTGGGGGGGGGCCGACGGCTACACCTTC.

The chain uses TRBV28 and TRBJ2-3; possibly TRBD1 for D (5 bases). Trimming removed 7 bases from V and 0 bases from J, with 20 bases in between. The CDR3 is 17 amino acids. Germline V gene lookup returns CDR1 MDHEN and CDR2 SYDVKM. CDR3 DNA: TGTGCCAGCAATTCTCATTGGGGCGATACTAGCACAGATACGCAGTATTTT. Its translation is CASNSHWGDTSTDTQYF.

The chain links TRBV16 to TRBJ1-2, with TRBD1 identical over 7 bases. The CDR3 loop spans 13 amino acids. Germline CDR1 reads KGHSY; CDR2 reads FQNENV. V trimming: 7 bases; J trimming: 8 bases; junction bases outside the gene matches: 10. The CDR3 nucleotides are TGTGCCAGCAACCCAACAGGGGTCGGGGGCTACACCTTC. Translating it yields CASNPTGVGGYTF. The full variable domain, in which reference TRBV16 and TRBJ1-2 provide the parts outside the CDR3, is GEEVAQTPKHLVRGEGQKAKLYCAPIKGHSYVFWYQQVLKNEFKFLISFQNENVFDETGMPKERFSAKCLPNSPCSLEIQATKLEDSAVYFCASNPTGVGGYTFGSGTRLTVV.

In DNA, the CDR3 is TGTGCCATCAGTGAGTCCCAGACTGGAAACACCATATATTTT. Residues: CAISESQTGNTIYF. This chain joins TRBV10-3 and TRBJ1-3; no clear D gene. Trimming removed 0 bases at V and 2 bases at J, with 5 bases between. This CDR3 has 14 residues. Germline assignment: CDR1 ENHRY and CDR2 SYGVKD.

This clone has a handful of counts. The chain carries TRBV30 and TRBJ2-7; tentatively, D is TRBD1 (6 bases). V was trimmed by 5 bases and J by 3 bases, leaving 14 bases between them. Germline V gives CDR1 GTSNPN, CDR2 SVGIG (reference sequence). The CDR3 is 13 residues long. The CDR3 reads CAWGPGTIYEQYF. The CDR3 DNA reads as TGTGCCTGGGGTCCGGGGACAATCTACGAGCAGTACTTC.

The rearrangement uses TRBV20-1 and TRBJ1-2; D is unresolved. CDR1 is DFQATT, CDR2 SNEGSKA, per germline (reference sequence). There are 10 residues in the CDR3. Trimming cost V 6 bases and J 8 bases, with 10 bases left between them. The CDR3 bases are TGCAGTGCCCCGGAGGCCGGCTACACCTTC. Translation: CSAPEAGYTF.

V is TRBV7-2 and J is TRBJ1-6, with D possibly matching TRBD1 (5 bases). Germline V gives CDR1 SGHTA, CDR2 FQGNSA. Trimming stripped 2 bases from V and 14 bases from J, with 22 bases between. The CDR3 length is 16 residues. The CDR3 sequence: CASSLIPGHPDRALHF. In DNA, the CDR3 is TGTGCCAGCAGCTTAATCCCCGGACACCCTGATAGAGCCCTCCACTTT.

The J gene is TRBJ2-3, the V gene TRBV5-4, with 12 nucleotides matching TRBD2. The V and J ends lost 4 bases and 1 base, in that order; junction bases with no gene match: 4. The CDR3 length is 16 residues. CDR1 SGHNT and CDR2 YYREEE come from the germline V gene (reference sequence). CDR3 protein: CASSRRLAGGTDTQYF. The DNA for the CDR3 is TGTGCCAGCAGCCGCAGACTAGCGGGGGGCACAGATACGCAGTATTTT.

The J gene is TRBJ1-2, the V gene TRBV5-1; 7 bases are shared with TRBD1. CDR3 length: 15 residues. The germline V gene encodes CDR1 SGHRS and CDR2 YFSETQ. The V and J ends lost 1 base and 7 bases, in that order; junction bases with no gene match: 10. The CDR3 protein is CASSLTDRPGGGYTF. CDR3 nucleotide sequence: TGCGCCAGCAGCTTGACTGACAGGCCAGGGGGTGGCTACACCTTC.

The rearrangement links TRBV19 to TRBJ1-4; 7 positions agree with TRBD1. V shed 4 bases, J shed 5 bases, and the junction held 7 bases outside the gene matches. The CDR3 loop spans 15 amino acids. In germline, CDR1 is LNHDA, CDR2 SQIVND (reference sequence). The CDR3, as DNA: TGTGCCAGTAGTAGCCCGGGACAGCCAAATGAAAAACTGTTTTTT. It codes for CASSSPGQPNEKLFF.

The chain combines TRBV2 with TRBJ1-3, with 7 bases that match TRBD1. The CDR3 is 18 residues long. Germline V CDR1 and CDR2: SNHLY, FYNNEI. Trimming at V came to 4 bases and at J to 0 bases, leaving 12 bases not matched to a gene. DNA for the CDR3: TGTGCCAGCAGTGGGGAACCGGGACAGTTAAGCTCTGGAAACACCATATATTTT. It translates to CASSGEPGQLSSGNTIYF.

The sample holds a few counts of this clone. This chain connects TRBV19 to TRBJ1-2; D is ambiguous. The CDR3 covers 11 residues. CDR1 LNHDA and CDR2 SQIVND come from the germline V gene (reference sequence). The germline V and J ends were trimmed by 6 bases and 8 bases, with 10 bases remaining between them. The CDR3 region has the DNA TGTGCCAGTAGGCGGGGTCGCGGCTACACCTTC. This encodes CASRRGRGYTF.

The chain combines TRBV30 with TRBJ2-7, with D unresolved. CDR1 is GTSNPN and CDR2 is SVGIG in the germline V gene (reference sequence). The CDR3 runs 14 residues. The germline V and J ends were trimmed by 0 bases and 4 bases, with 13 bases remaining between them. The CDR3 spells CAWSVSCGAYEQYF. DNA of the CDR3: TGTGCCTGGAGTGTTTCTTGTGGAGCTTACGAGCAGTACTTC.

Only one count was recorded for this clone. The CDR3 bases are TGTGCCAGCAGAAAGTCTAAGGTGGCGGGAGGGCAATTCGGCACAGATACGCAGTATTTT. Protein sequence: CASRKSKVAGGQFGTDTQYF. The chain employs TRBV6-4 and TRBJ2-3, with 9 bases lining up with TRBD2. The CDR3 contains 20 residues. The V and J ends lost 6 bases and 1 base, in that order; junction bases with no gene match: 20. Germline V gene data show CDR1 as MRHNA and CDR2 as SNTAGT.

The V call is TRBV5-1, the J call TRBJ2-7; 9 positions match TRBD1. CDR1 is SGHRS and CDR2 is YFSETQ in the germline V gene. The CDR3 runs to 14 residues. V trimming: 4 bases; J trimming: 6 bases; junction bases outside the gene matches: 8. The CDR3, as DNA: TGCGCCAGCAGCCGTCGGGACAGGGTAGTCGAGCAGTACTTC. Translation: CASSRRDRVVEQYF. Using reference TRBV5-1 and TRBJ2-7 for the parts outside the CDR3, the full variable domain is KAGVTQTPRYLIKTRGQQVTLSCSPISGHRSVSWYQQTPGQGLQFLFEYFSETQRNKGNFPGRFSGRQFSNSRSEMNVSTLELGDSALYLCASSRRDRVVEQYFGPGTRLTVT.

The chain combines TRBV6-4 with TRBJ1-3; D remains unclear. The CDR3 consists of 10 residues. CDR1 is MRHNA and CDR2 is SNTAGT in the germline V gene. Trimming left V 10 bases short and J 2 bases short, with 3 bases between. For the CDR3, the DNA is TGTGCCACTCCTGGAAACACCATATATTTT. It specifies CATPGNTIYF.

V usage is TRBV4-1 and J usage is TRBJ1-1, with D possibly being TRBD1 (5 bases). Germline V gives CDR1 MGHRA, CDR2 YSYEKL. Trimming left V 1 base short and J 5 bases short, with 14 bases between. The CDR3 runs to 15 residues. In DNA, the CDR3 is TGCGCCAGCAGCCAAGTGGCAGGGATTCGGACTGAAGCTTTCTTT. Translated: CASSQVAGIRTEAFF.

The CDR3 DNA is TGCAGCGTTGCGCCGGGGGGCGTTTATGAGACCCAGTACTTC. This sequence encodes CSVAPGGVYETQYF. The J gene is TRBJ2-5, the V gene TRBV29-1, with D possibly being TRBD2 (7 bases). The germline V and J ends were trimmed by 4 bases and 5 bases, with 17 bases remaining between them. The germline CDR1 and CDR2 sequences are SQVTM and ANQGSEA. The CDR3 is 14 residues long.

The chain has TRBV28 and TRBJ2-7, with D unresolved. In germline, CDR1 is MDHEN, CDR2 SYDVKM. The V end was cut by 10 bases, the J end by 3 bases, with 16 bases between. This CDR3 is built from 13 residues. The DNA for the CDR3 is TGTGCCACCGCCAACGTTGGAGACTACGAGCAGTACTTC. Translating gives CATANVGDYEQYF.

The chain is built from TRBV28 and TRBJ1-6; D is unresolved. V lost 5 bases and J lost 7, with 9 bases in between. Germline CDR1 MDHEN, CDR2 SYDVKM. CDR3 length: 13 amino acids. The CDR3 sequence: CASSRPGNSPLHF. CDR3 sequence (DNA): TGTGCCAGCAGTCGACCCGGGAATTCACCCCTCCACTTT.

CDR3: CASSVLQGANEQFF. In DNA form, the CDR3 reads TGTGCCAGCAGCGTCTTACAGGGGGCCAATGAGCAGTTCTTC. This chain links TRBV5-4 with TRBJ2-1; 9 bases agree with TRBD1. Germline assignment: CDR1 SGHNT and CDR2 YYREEE (reference sequence). J was trimmed by 6 bases and V by 4 bases; bases with no gene match: 5. The CDR3 spans 14 residues.

The V call is TRBV5-6, the J call TRBJ1-3; tentative D call: TRBD1 (5 bases). The V gene lost 0 bases and the J gene lost 1 base, with 8 bases spanning the gap. The CDR3 runs 15 residues. Looked up from germline, CDR1 is SGHDT and CDR2 is YYEEEE. CDR3: CASSLVGGSGNTIYF. In DNA, the CDR3 is TGTGCCAGCAGCTTGGTGGGGGGATCTGGAAACACCATATATTTT. The whole variable domain, remainder taken from reference TRBV5-6 and TRBJ1-3, is DAGVTQSPTHLIKTRGQQVTLRCSPKSGHDTVSWYQQALGQGPQFIFQYYEEEERQRGNFPDRFSGHQFPNYSSELNVNALLLGDSALYLCASSLVGGSGNTIYFGEGSWLTVV.

The CDR3 coding sequence is TGTGCCAGCAGCAAAGGATCCATTTACCTGAGCTCCTATAATTCACCCCTCCACTTT. Its translation: CASSKGSIYLSSYNSPLHF. The gene calls are TRBV21-1 and TRBJ1-6. TRBV21-1 is a documented pseudogene. The CDR3 covers 19 residues.

The genes are TRBV27 and TRBJ1-3; D not certain. Germline lookup yields CDR1 MNHEY and CDR2 SMNVEV (reference sequence). The CDR3 is 20 residues long. The V and J ends lost 6 bases and 0 bases respectively, with 27 bases between them. The CDR3 DNA follows: TGTGCCAGCAGCCTGCAGGTCCCGCCACCATGGCCTGCCTCTGGAAACACCATATATTTT. It encodes CASSLQVPPPWPASGNTIYF.

The CDR3: CASSLWSRGVSDNEQFF. The CDR3 DNA sequence: TGTGCCAGCAGTTTATGGAGTCGGGGGGTTTCCGACAATGAGCAGTTCTTC. The chain links TRBV27 to TRBJ2-1; 7 bases agree with TRBD2. The CDR3 loop spans 17 amino acids. Germline V gene lookup returns CDR1 MNHEY and CDR2 SMNVEV (reference sequence). V dropped 1 base and J dropped 5; count of bases not matched to a gene: 11.

V and J are TRBV11-3 and TRBJ2-3; D may be TRBD1 (5 bases). The CDR3 covers 14 residues. The germline V and J ends were trimmed by 4 bases and 4 bases, with 12 bases remaining between them. Germline V CDR1 and CDR2: SGHNT, YENEEA. The CDR3 sequence is CASSSLSGSDTQYF. The DNA for the CDR3 is TGTGCCAGCAGCTCCCTCTCAGGGTCAGATACGCAGTATTTT.